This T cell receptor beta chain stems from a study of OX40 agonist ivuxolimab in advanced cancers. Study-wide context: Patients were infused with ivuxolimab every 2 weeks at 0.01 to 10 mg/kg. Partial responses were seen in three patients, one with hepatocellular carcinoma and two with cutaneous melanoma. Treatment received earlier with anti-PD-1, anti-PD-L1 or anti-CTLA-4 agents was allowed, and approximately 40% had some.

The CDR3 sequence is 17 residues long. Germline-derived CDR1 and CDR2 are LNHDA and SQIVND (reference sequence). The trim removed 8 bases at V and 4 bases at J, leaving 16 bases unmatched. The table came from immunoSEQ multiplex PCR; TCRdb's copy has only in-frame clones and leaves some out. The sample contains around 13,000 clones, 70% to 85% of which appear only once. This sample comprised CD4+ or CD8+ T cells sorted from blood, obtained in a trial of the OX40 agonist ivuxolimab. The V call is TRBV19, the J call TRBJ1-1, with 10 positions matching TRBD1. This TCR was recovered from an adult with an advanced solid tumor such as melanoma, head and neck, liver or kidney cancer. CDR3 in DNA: TGTGCCAGTCGGAGCCCAATGACAGGGGGCGCGAGCACTGAAGCTTTCTTT. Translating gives CASRSPMTGGASTEAFF.